Following are 23 T cell receptor beta chains from one sample sequenced in a study of blood T cell repertoires in COVID-19. The repertoire was sequenced with immunoSEQ multiplex PCR; TCRdb's copy has only in-frame clones and lacks some. The table includes 80,000 or so clones, approximately 89% detected once. The specimen was peripheral blood. The receptors here all came from a man between 50 and 59 years old with acute or convalescent COVID-19.

This clone has just a few counts. V is TRBV2 and J is TRBJ2-5, with D tentatively TRBD1 (6 bases). Per the germline V gene, CDR1 is SNHLY and CDR2 is FYNNEI. CDR3 length: 14 residues. V was trimmed by 8 bases and J by 5 bases, leaving 18 bases between them. The CDR3 spells CASVPQGLGETQYF. As DNA, the CDR3 is TGTGCCAGCGTCCCACAGGGCTTGGGGGAGACCCAGTACTTC.

As for this clone: Other DNA sequences of this sample code for an identical CDR3. This chain joins TRBV7-2 and TRBJ1-1, with a possible D match to TRBD1 (5 bases). CDR1 and CDR2 from the germline V gene are SGHTA and FQGNSA. The CDR3 is made up of 14 amino acids. Trimming removed 1 base from V and 1 base from J, with 7 bases in between. The CDR3 reads CASSLGQTNTEAFF. CDR3 coding DNA: TGTGCCAGCAGCTTAGGACAGACGAACACTGAAGCTTTCTTT. Full variable domain (missing parts from reference TRBV7-2 and TRBJ1-1): GAGVSQSPSNKVTEKGKDVELRCDPISGHTALYWYRQSLGQGLEFLIYFQGNSAPDKSGLPSDRFSAERTGGSVSTLTIQRTQQEDSAVYLCASSLGQTNTEAFFGQGTRLTVV.

V and J are TRBV6-5 and TRBJ2-1; 8 bases align to TRBD1. With V trimmed by 8 bases and J by 7 bases, 13 bases remained unmatched. Germline V gene sequence: CDR1 MNHEY, CDR2 SVGAGI. This CDR3 has 15 amino acids. The CDR3 sequence: CASSSTGVIINEQFF. In DNA form, the CDR3 reads TGTGCCAGCTCGTCGACAGGGGTCATTATTAATGAGCAGTTCTTC.

The chain uses TRBV2 and TRBJ1-5; D gene ambiguous. The CDR3 loop spans 15 amino acids. Trimming removed 1 base from V and 7 bases from J, with 14 bases in between. Germline assignment: CDR1 SNHLY and CDR2 FYNNEI. The chain's CDR3 is CASSEVGGVWQPQHF. DNA of the CDR3: TGTGCCAGCAGTGAAGTAGGCGGGGTTTGGCAGCCCCAGCATTTT.

The rearrangement links TRBV10-3 to TRBJ1-1, with 7 bases matching TRBD1. The CDR3 spans 17 residues. CDR1 is ENHRY and CDR2 is SYGVKD in the germline V gene. J lost 2 bases, V lost 0 bases, and 9 bases had no gene match. CDR3 region: CAISESGNRGVNTEAFF. The DNA of the CDR3 is TGTGCCATCAGTGAGTCCGGGAACAGGGGAGTCAACACTGAAGCTTTCTTT.

This chain links TRBV9 with TRBJ1-2, with D perhaps TRBD1 (5 bases). This CDR3 has 16 residues. The V end lost 2 bases, the J end lost 8 bases, and 22 bases lay between the germline ends. Germline V CDR1 and CDR2: SGDLS, YYNGEE. CDR3 DNA: TGTGCCAGCAGCGTCGGGCAGGGCGCTCGTCATCGGGGCTACACCTTC. Encoded protein: CASSVGQGARHRGYTF.

The rearrangement joins TRBV24-1 to TRBJ2-1; weak D call: TRBD1 (5 bases). The CDR3 sequence is 14 residues long. Trimming shortened V by 4 bases and J by 6 bases, and 12 bases separated the two germline ends. Germline V gene lookup returns CDR1 KGHDR and CDR2 SFDVKD. This chain's CDR3 is CATSDTGMGNEQFF. The CDR3 nucleotides read TGTGCCACCAGTGACACAGGAATGGGCAATGAGCAGTTCTTC.

The gene calls are TRBV6-2 or TRBV6-3 and TRBJ1-5; 9 bases are shared with TRBD1. This CDR3 has 15 amino acids. Germline values: CDR1 MNHEY, CDR2 SVGEGT. The J segment lost 1 base and the V segment lost 5 bases, leaving 3 bases of the junction unmatched. CDR3: CASSRQGVSNQPQHF. For the CDR3, the DNA is TGTGCCAGCAGTCGACAGGGGGTGAGCAATCAGCCCCAGCATTTT.

The chain combines TRBV7-9 with TRBJ2-5; perhaps TRBD1 as D (5 bases). The CDR3 runs to 13 residues. In germline, CDR1 is SEHNR, CDR2 FQNEAQ (reference sequence). Trimming left V 3 bases short and J 0 bases short, with 5 bases between. CDR3: CASSFRDQETQYF. CDR3 in DNA: TGTGCCAGCAGCTTCAGGGACCAAGAGACCCAGTACTTC.

The J gene is TRBJ1-6, the V gene TRBV11-2, with D perhaps matching TRBD1 (5 bases). In germline, CDR1 is SGHAT, CDR2 FQNNGV. The CDR3 sequence is 15 residues long. V dropped 3 bases and J dropped 6 bases, with 12 bases sitting between them. The CDR3 reads CASSFGAGVNSPLHF. CDR3 coding DNA: TGTGCCAGCAGCTTCGGGGCGGGAGTTAATTCACCCCTCCACTTT.

The chain uses TRBV2 and TRBJ2-7; D is perhaps TRBD1 (5 bases). Trimming left V 4 bases short and J 3 bases short, with 7 bases between. CDR1 is SNHLY, CDR2 FYNNEI, per germline. The CDR3 contains 12 residues. CDR3 sequence reads: CASSVQDYEQYF. CDR3 bases: TGTGCCAGCAGTGTACAGGACTACGAGCAGTACTTC.

This sequence joins TRBV27 and TRBJ1-4; D is possibly TRBD1 (6 bases). The CDR3 loop spans 17 amino acids. The germline V gene encodes CDR1 MNHEY and CDR2 SMNVEV (reference sequence). The ends were cut back, 6 bases at V and 8 bases at J, with 25 bases in the middle. The CDR3 coding sequence is TGTGCCAGCAGCCAATGGGGAGCAGGGGCGAGTATGGAAAAACTGTTTTTT. Its protein product is CASSQWGAGASMEKLFF.

This sequence joins TRBV28 and TRBJ2-3, with D perhaps TRBD1 (5 bases). CDR3 length equals 15 residues. Germline values: CDR1 MDHEN, CDR2 SYDVKM. Trimming cost V 4 bases and J 0 bases, with 11 bases left between them. CDR3 nucleotide sequence: TGTGCCAGCAGTTCTCTCAGGGTGAGCACAGATACGCAGTATTTT. As protein: CASSSLRVSTDTQYF.

The chain uses TRBV19 and TRBJ2-5; D is possibly TRBD2 (6 bases). CDR1 LNHDA and CDR2 SQIVND come from the germline V gene (reference sequence). Trimming shortened V by 6 bases and J by 1 base, and 9 bases separated the two germline ends. The CDR3 length is 13 residues. CDR3 residues: CASRAGSQETQYF. The DNA for the CDR3 is TGTGCCAGTAGAGCCGGGAGCCAAGAGACCCAGTACTTC.

This chain joins TRBV24-1 and TRBJ2-1, with TRBD2 as a possible D gene (6 bases). The CDR3 has 16 residues. The germline V gene encodes CDR1 KGHDR and CDR2 SFDVKD. V lost 4 bases to trimming and J lost 0 bases, with 12 bases between them. DNA of the CDR3: TGTGCCACCAGTGAGCGGGGTCGAAGCTCCTACAATGAGCAGTTCTTC. Translated, it gives CATSERGRSSYNEQFF.

This chain's CDR3 is CASSYPDRDEQYV. CDR3 nucleotide sequence: TGTGCCAGCAGTTACCCCGACAGGGACGAGCAGTACGTC. The J gene is TRBJ2-7, the V gene TRBV6-5, with TRBD1 matching 7 bases. Germline V gene lookup returns CDR1 MNHEY and CDR2 SVGAGI. The ends lost 2 bases at V and 5 bases at J; junction bases unmatched: 3. The CDR3 spans 13 residues.

The gene calls are TRBV5-6 and TRBJ1-1, with TRBD1 identical over 7 bases. The CDR3 length is 17 residues. The V and J ends lost 0 bases and 1 base, in that order; junction bases with no gene match: 9. CDR1 is SGHDT, CDR2 YYEEEE, per germline. CDR3 DNA sequence: TGTGCCAGCAGCTTGGCTCAGGGGGTTGGCCGGAACACTGAAGCTTTCTTT. It is translated as CASSLAQGVGRNTEAFF.

The chain carries TRBV19 and TRBJ1-1; 11 bases map to TRBD1. CDR3 length: 16 amino acids. Germline V CDR1 and CDR2: LNHDA, SQIVND (reference sequence). J gave up 3 bases and V 5 bases, and 8 bases lay outside the gene matches. The CDR3 DNA reads as TGTGCCAGTAGTCTTCGGACAGGGGGCGCGGACACTGAAGCTTTCTTT. This gives the protein CASSLRTGGADTEAFF.

The gene calls are TRBV5-4 and TRBJ2-3; the match to TRBD2 covers 10 bases. There are 15 residues in the CDR3. The V gene's germline CDR1 is SGHNT and CDR2 YYREEE (reference sequence). Germline trimming cut 3 bases from V and 1 base from J; bases unmatched to any gene: 2. The CDR3 region has the DNA TGTGCCAGCAGCTCCGGGACTAGCGGCACAGATACGCAGTATTTT. Protein product: CASSSGTSGTDTQYF.

V usage is TRBV2 and J usage is TRBJ2-2; 7 bases map to TRBD1. Germline trimming cut 8 bases from V and 6 bases from J; bases unmatched to any gene: 9. This CDR3 contains 14 residues. The V gene's germline CDR1 is SNHLY and CDR2 FYNNEI. The CDR3 sequence is CASLPRQGSGELFF. The CDR3 DNA reads TGTGCCAGCCTACCCCGACAGGGCTCCGGGGAGCTGTTTTTT.

The chain links TRBV3-1 (or the pseudogene TRBV3-2) to TRBJ2-3; TRBD2 agrees at 12 bases. This CDR3 is built from 16 residues. V dropped 4 bases and J dropped 5; count of bases not matched to a gene: 7. The V gene's germline CDR1 is LGHDT and CDR2 YNNKEL (reference sequence). CDR3 in DNA: TGTGCCAGCAGCCCTAGCGGGGGGGCCGGTAGAGATACGCAGTATTTT. This sequence encodes CASSPSGGAGRDTQYF.

This chain uses TRBV23-1 with TRBJ2-7; D is unresolved. TRBV23-1 has ORF status, its function being uncertain. This CDR3 contains 16 residues. The germline V and J ends were trimmed by 2 bases and 0 bases, with 14 bases remaining between them. The CDR3 protein is CASSQETNPSSYEQYV. In DNA form, the CDR3 reads TGCGCCAGCAGTCAAGAGACCAATCCTAGCTCCTACGAGCAGTACGTC.

The chain uses TRBV7-9 and TRBJ2-3, with 10 nucleotides matching TRBD2. CDR3 length: 16 amino acids. Trimming at V came to 4 bases and at J to 4 bases, leaving 8 bases not matched to a gene. Per the germline V gene, CDR1 is SEHNR and CDR2 is FQNEAQ (reference sequence). CDR3 in DNA: TGTGCCAGCAGCTGGTGGACTAGCGGATTCGCAGATACGCAGTATTTT. This sequence encodes CASSWWTSGFADTQYF.